The 18 T cell receptor beta chains below all came from one sample that was sequenced in a study of blood T cells in healthy people across ages (dated by TCRdb to 2014 to 2015). Library creation used 5' RACE. Sequencing was performed on an Illumina HiSeq 2500. A second roughly 7 to 11 cycle PCR used a sample-barcoded 5' primer and a J-beta primer mix. TCRdb reran the public reads through fastp at Q25 and MiXCR, keeping productive beta chains. Each entry is one CDR3 protein sequence, shown with its most common DNA and genes. This sample has around 870,000 distinct CDR3 sequences in its table, and roughly 26% of those were observed once. The top ten constitute approximately 15% of the sample. Sequencing input: blood. These TCRs come from a woman aged 80 or over in good health.

This clonotype was observed at least ten times. The chain is built from TRBV6-1 and TRBJ2-1; D is unresolved. The V gene lost 3 bases and the J gene lost 2 bases, with 17 bases spanning the gap. The CDR3 totals 17 residues. Germline V CDR1 and CDR2: MNHNS, SASEGT. The CDR3 here is CASSETFTGSTYNEQFF. The CDR3 coding sequence is TGTGCCAGCAGTGAGACCTTCACGGGTAGCACCTACAATGAGCAGTTCTTC.

Remarks on this clonotype: Just one base apart from a much larger clone, this may be a read error. V usage is TRBV7-2 and J usage is TRBJ1-1, with D hard to call. Germline V CDR1 and CDR2: SGHTA, FQGNSA. The length of the CDR3 is 11 residues. V lost 5 bases to trimming and J lost 7 bases, with 8 bases between them. CDR3 nucleotide sequence: TGTGCCAGCAGCCCCGCAATTGAAGCTTTCTTT. Amino acids: CASSPAIEAFF.

This clonotype was picked up many times. This chain uses TRBV12-3 or TRBV12-4 with TRBJ1-2; a weak D match, TRBD1 (6 bases). V lost 5 bases and J lost 7, with 23 bases in between. This CDR3 comprises 16 residues. CDR3 coding DNA: TGTGCCAGCAGTCCAGCCCTGTGGGGGCTAGGAGGTGGCTACACCTTC. Encoded protein: CASSPALWGLGGGYTF.

This clonotype has at least ten counts. The CDR3 here is CSARDRERTAYGYTF. The CDR3 DNA reads as TGCAGTGCTAGAGATAGGGAGAGGACAGCCTATGGCTACACCTTC. The chain uses TRBV20-1 and TRBJ1-2, with D maybe TRBD1 (6 bases). Trimming pared 0 bases from V and 4 bases from J, leaving 15 bases between. The germline CDR1 and CDR2 sequences are DFQATT and SNEGSKA (reference sequence). The CDR3 runs to 15 residues.

This clonotype came up many times. The CDR3 loop reads CASSRGGNTEAFF. CDR3 in DNA: TGTGCCAGCAGTCGGGGGGGGAACACTGAAGCTTTCTTT. The V and J genes are TRBV7-2 and TRBJ1-1, with D perhaps matching TRBD1 (5 bases). Germline-derived CDR1 and CDR2 are SGHTA and FQGNSA. The CDR3 is 13 amino acids. The V end was cut by 6 bases, the J end by 1 base, with 9 bases between.

The chain is built from TRBV12-3 or TRBV12-4 and TRBJ2-5; D is ambiguous. The CDR3 extends over 14 amino acids. The ends were cut back, 6 bases at V and 7 bases at J, with 18 bases in the middle. CDR3 protein: CASSKEERSSTQYF. CDR3 sequence (DNA): TGTGCCAGCAGCAAAGAAGAGAGGTCATCGACCCAGTACTTC.

V usage is TRBV20-1 and J usage is TRBJ1-5; 7 nucleotides agree with TRBD1. The trim removed 0 bases at V and 4 bases at J, leaving 6 bases unmatched. The CDR3 consists of 15 residues. The germline CDR1 and CDR2 sequences are DFQATT and SNEGSKA (reference sequence). The CDR3: CSARDRGGRNQPQHF. CDR3 coding DNA: TGCAGTGCTAGAGATAGAGGGGGCCGGAATCAGCCCCAGCATTTT.

This clonotype was seen repeatedly, ten times or more. V and J are TRBV2 and TRBJ2-7, with D perhaps TRBD1 (5 bases). Trimming shortened V by 3 bases and J by 5 bases, and 11 bases separated the two germline ends. CDR3 length: 13 residues. Germline V gene sequence: CDR1 SNHLY, CDR2 FYNNEI. CDR3 bases: TGTGCCAGCAGTGAGCAGGGCCTCCACGAGCAGTACTTC. Its translation: CASSEQGLHEQYF.

The CDR3 protein is CASSLKRGTSGGSSYEQYF. DNA for the CDR3: TGTGCCAGCAGCTTGAAGAGGGGGACTAGCGGGGGTTCTTCCTACGAGCAGTACTTC. The chain recombines TRBV11-2 with TRBJ2-7; the match to TRBD2 covers 14 bases. Trimming removed 3 bases from V and 1 base from J; junction bases left unmatched: 11. The germline gives CDR1 SGHAT, CDR2 FQNNGV. The CDR3 runs 19 residues.

This clonotype was picked up many times. This chain links TRBV7-2 with TRBJ2-7; weak D call: TRBD2 (6 bases). Per germline, CDR1 SGHTA and CDR2 FQGNSA. CDR3 length equals 15 residues. Trimming removed 1 base from V and 5 bases from J, with 15 bases in between. Here the CDR3 reads CASSLGGVMTHEQYF. The DNA for the CDR3 is TGTGCCAGCAGCTTAGGGGGGGTGATGACCCACGAGCAGTACTTC. Full variable domain (remainder filled in from reference TRBV7-2 and TRBJ2-7): GAGVSQSPSNKVTEKGKDVELRCDPISGHTALYWYRQSLGQGLEFLIYFQGNSAPDKSGLPSDRFSAERTGGSVSTLTIQRTQQEDSAVYLCASSLGGVMTHEQYFGPGTRLTVT.

This clonotype appeared once. The chain combines TRBV7-9 with TRBJ1-4; tentatively, D is TRBD1 (6 bases). Germline CDR1 and CDR2: SEHNR and FQNEAQ (reference sequence). V shed 5 bases and J shed 0 bases, with 16 bases lying between them. This CDR3 contains 17 residues. The CDR3 coding sequence is TGTGCCAGCAGCCCCCAGGGGAGAGCTGCAACTAATGAAAAACTGTTTTTT. Encoded protein: CASSPQGRAATNEKLFF.

This clonotype was counted at least ten times. The chain uses TRBV12-3 or TRBV12-4 and TRBJ2-5; 7 nucleotides align to TRBD1. The ends lost 5 bases at V and 2 bases at J; junction bases unmatched: 5. This CDR3 region has 14 residues. CDR3 sequence: CASSLSTGQETQYF. CDR3 sequence (DNA): TGTGCCAGCAGTCTGTCGACAGGGCAAGAGACCCAGTACTTC.

The V call is TRBV28, the J call TRBJ1-1; tentatively, D is TRBD1 (5 bases). Trimming pared 8 bases from V and 3 bases from J, leaving 16 bases between. The CDR3 has 14 residues. Germline V CDR1 and CDR2: MDHEN, SYDVKM. CDR3 region: CASGRGRGYTEAFF. The CDR3 DNA sequence: TGTGCCAGCGGACGGGGCAGAGGCTACACTGAAGCTTTCTTT.

The rearrangement uses TRBV29-1 and TRBJ1-2; TRBD1 matches at 8 bases. Germline assignment: CDR1 SQVTM and CDR2 ANQGSEA. V trimming: 3 bases; J trimming: 7 bases; junction bases outside the gene matches: 13. The CDR3 sequence is 15 residues long. CDR3 in amino acids: CSVEQGARLGGGYTF. In nucleotides, the CDR3 is TGCAGCGTTGAGCAGGGGGCTCGCTTGGGTGGTGGCTACACCTTC.

This clonotype appeared many times. CDR3 bases: TGTGCCAGCAGGTCCGGGACATCTAGCACAGATACGCAGTATTTT. Amino acid sequence: CASRSGTSSTDTQYF. V and J are TRBV7-9 and TRBJ2-3, with a weak D call TRBD1 (6 bases). Trimming took 6 bases from V and 0 from J, leaving 13 bases between them. This CDR3 is 15 amino acids long. Germline lookup yields CDR1 SEHNR and CDR2 FQNEAQ (reference sequence).

This clonotype appeared many times. The V call is TRBV28, the J call TRBJ1-1; 8 bases agree with TRBD1. The CDR3 is 15 amino acids. Germline-derived CDR1 and CDR2 are MDHEN and SYDVKM. After removal of 7 bases from V and 1 base from J, the junction contained 8 bases not matched to a gene. DNA of the CDR3: TGTGCCAGCACAAAAGGGCAGGGGGCGAACACTGAAGCTTTCTTT. Translated: CASTKGQGANTEAFF.

This clonotype was picked up many times. Here the CDR3 reads CASSLGQGAQGTETQYF. The CDR3 nucleotides are TGTGCCAGCAGTTTGGGGCAGGGGGCGCAAGGGACAGAGACCCAGTACTTC. This rearrangement joins TRBV12-3 or TRBV12-4 to TRBJ2-5; TRBD1 matches at 8 bases. The CDR3 spans 17 residues. Unmatched junction bases numbered 13, after V lost 3 bases and J lost 4 bases.

Of note for this clonotype: A clone one base away is much larger, so this may be a read error. The chain combines TRBV12-3 or TRBV12-4 with TRBJ2-3; 7 bases line up with TRBD1. This CDR3 has 15 amino acids. CDR3: CASSHRGTSADMQYF. CDR3 nucleotide sequence: TGTGCCAGCAGCCACAGGGGAACATCCGCAGATATGCAGTATTTT.